The next 12 T cell receptor beta chains were all read from a single sample in a study of Ad26.COV2.S vaccination and SARS-CoV-2 variants. The assay was immunoSEQ multiplex PCR, and TCRdb's table has in-frame clones only and misses some. This sample has 330,000 or so clones, with roughly 88% found just once. Indicated treatment: roughly 20 received Ad26.COV2.S at low or high dose, single or two shots; a few received placebo; per-sample allocation not given. Samples were taken on day 63 after the first vaccine or placebo injection. Sequences were derived from peripheral blood, sampled in a trial of Ad26.COV2.S vaccine versus placebo. The receptors come from a person between 18 and 65 years old who received the Ad26.COV2.S COVID-19 vaccine or a placebo.

V usage is TRBV4-3 and J usage is TRBJ2-1; TRBD2 matches 10 bases. Germline V gene data show CDR1 as LGHNA and CDR2 as YSLEER. The V segment lost 1 base and the J segment 9 bases; nucleotides outside the gene matches: 6. This CDR3 comprises 15 residues. CDR3 sequence: CASSQASGRWGEQFF. Written as DNA, the CDR3 is TGCGCCAGCAGCCAAGCTAGCGGGAGATGGGGTGAGCAGTTCTTC.

This sequence joins TRBV6-1 and TRBJ2-1; the D is unclear. CDR1 and CDR2 from the germline V gene are MNHNS and SASEGT. The V gene lost 2 bases and the J gene lost 6 bases, with 8 bases spanning the gap. The CDR3 is 13 residues long. CDR3 sequence (DNA): TGTGCCAGCAGTGAAATAAAGCGCAATGAGCAGTTCTTC. Residues: CASSEIKRNEQFF.

The chain has TRBV18 and TRBJ2-7; D ambiguous. The CDR3 runs to 11 residues. V lost 2 bases and J 5 bases, leaving 4 bases between the germline ends. Germline V lookup: CDR1 KGHSH, CDR2 LQKENI. This CDR3 is CASSPADEQYF. The DNA for the CDR3 is TGTGCCAGCTCACCAGCTGACGAGCAGTACTTC.

The chain combines TRBV6-1 with TRBJ1-6; D is unresolved. The length of the CDR3 is 15 residues. The germline V gene encodes CDR1 MNHNS and CDR2 SASEGT. Trimming left V 2 bases short and J 6 bases short, with 11 bases between. CDR3 coding DNA: TGTGCCAGCAGTGAACAGGCAGAACTTAATTCACCCCTCCACTTT. Protein sequence: CASSEQAELNSPLHF.

The rearrangement joins TRBV6-5 to TRBJ2-1, with 12 positions matching TRBD2. The CDR3 sequence is 15 residues long. J lost 9 bases, V lost 6 bases, and 9 bases had no gene match. CDR1 and CDR2 from the germline V gene are MNHEY and SVGAGI. CDR3 bases: TGTGCCAGCAGACCCCGGACTAGCGGGGCGGTTGAGCAGTTCTTC. Encoded protein: CASRPRTSGAVEQFF.

The chain combines TRBV3-1 (or the pseudogene TRBV3-2) with TRBJ1-4; D uncertain. Germline V gives CDR1 LGHDT, CDR2 YNNKEL (reference sequence). The CDR3 loop spans 12 amino acids. The CDR3 protein is CCTFRWEEKLFF. Here the CDR3 DNA reads TGTTGCACTTTCCGTTGGGAAGAAAAACTGTTTTTT.

The chain links TRBV29-1 to TRBJ2-7; the D call may be TRBD1 or TRBD2 (5 bases each). Germline values: CDR1 SQVTM, CDR2 ANQGSEA. With 6 bases removed from V and 0 bases from J, the gap between germline ends came to 12 bases. The CDR3 is made up of 13 amino acids. The DNA of the CDR3 is TGCAGCGTCAGGGACCTTAGCTCCTACGAGCAGTACTTC. The encoded protein is CSVRDLSSYEQYF.

The V and J genes are TRBV6-5 and TRBJ2-5; TRBD2 is a possible D gene (6 bases). Germline V gene lookup returns CDR1 MNHEY and CDR2 SVGAGI. V was shortened by 7 bases and J by 1 base, with 10 bases between the two germline ends. The CDR3 is 13 amino acids. The CDR3 sequence: CASMLGGQETQYF. CDR3 coding DNA: TGTGCCAGCATGTTGGGAGGCCAAGAGACCCAGTACTTC.

J is TRBJ2-2 and V is TRBV3-1 (or the pseudogene TRBV3-2); 9 bases map to TRBD2. CDR1 is LGHDT, CDR2 YNNKEL, per germline (reference sequence). The CDR3 extends over 17 amino acids. V lost 1 base to trimming and J lost 5 bases; unmatched junction nucleotides: 8. The CDR3 DNA is TGTGCCAGCAGCCAAGGAGCGGGGGGTCAGAATACCGGGGAGCTGTTTTTT. It specifies CASSQGAGGQNTGELFF.

The chain joins TRBV6-5 to TRBJ1-4; D not certain. Germline CDR1 reads MNHEY; CDR2 reads SVGAGI. Trimming pared 5 bases from V and 7 bases from J, leaving 11 bases between. The CDR3 sequence is 13 residues long. The CDR3 loop is CASSPGLGEKLFF. In DNA form, the CDR3 reads TGTGCCAGCAGTCCTGGTTTGGGTGAAAAACTGTTTTTT.

The rearrangement links TRBV30 to TRBJ2-3; tentatively, D is TRBD1 or TRBD2 (7 bases each). Germline CDR1 reads GTSNPN; CDR2 reads SVGIG (reference sequence). There are 14 residues in the CDR3. Trimming took 2 bases from V and 3 from J, leaving 12 bases between them. The DNA of the CDR3 is TGTGCCTGGAGTCGACAGGGAGGGACAGATACGCAGTATTTT. This sequence encodes CAWSRQGGTDTQYF. The full variable domain, completed using reference TRBV30 and TRBJ2-3, is SQTIHQWPATLVQPVGSPLSLECTVEGTSNPNLYWYRQAAGRGLQLLFYSVGIGQISSEVPQNLSASRPQDRQFILSSKKLLLSDSGFYLCAWSRQGGTDTQYFGPGTRLTVL.

This sequence joins TRBV7-9 and TRBJ2-5; D could derive from TRBD1 or TRBD2 (5 bases each). V was pared by 5 bases and J by 1 base, with 17 bases between. CDR3 length equals 16 residues. Per the germline V gene, CDR1 is SEHNR and CDR2 is FQNEAQ (reference sequence). CDR3 protein: CASSPDLATVQETQYF. Written as DNA, the CDR3 is TGTGCCAGCAGCCCAGACTTAGCGACAGTCCAAGAGACCCAGTACTTC.